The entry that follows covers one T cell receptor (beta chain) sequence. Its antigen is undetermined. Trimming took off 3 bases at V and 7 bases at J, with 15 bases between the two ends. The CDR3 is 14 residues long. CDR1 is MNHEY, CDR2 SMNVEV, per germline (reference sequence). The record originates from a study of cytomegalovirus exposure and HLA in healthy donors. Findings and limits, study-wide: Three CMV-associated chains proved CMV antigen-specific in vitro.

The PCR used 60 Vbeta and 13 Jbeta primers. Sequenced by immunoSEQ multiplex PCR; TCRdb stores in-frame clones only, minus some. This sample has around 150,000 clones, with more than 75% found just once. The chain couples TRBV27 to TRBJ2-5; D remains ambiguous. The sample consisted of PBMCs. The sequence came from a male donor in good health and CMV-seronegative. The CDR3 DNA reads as TGTGCCAGCAGTTTCTCCGCGGCCGGTCGGACCCAGTACTTC. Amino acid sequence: CASSFSAAGRTQYF.